This record looks at one TCR beta chain sequence and its context. The source of the sample is a study of blood T cell repertoires in COVID-19. Turning to the study itself: Material from acute and convalescent COVID-19 was sourced from the United States, Italy and Spain. T cells, B-cell-depleted T cells, or PBMCs provided the cDNA or gDNA that served as material.

In the source study's methods: Reference gene primer amplification gave nucleated cell count estimates. Only in-frame clones appear in the TCRdb table, and some are missing; sequencing was by immunoSEQ multiplex PCR. From that table come the V and J calls and clone size; the DNA was used to work out D and trimming. The top ten hold 0.94% of the sample, which has 250,000 to 350,000 clones, roughly nine tenths seen once. CDR1 SGHAT and CDR2 FQNNGV come from the germline V gene. The junction had 11 bases not matched to a gene; V was cut back by 5 bases and J by 10 bases. This CDR3 has 15 amino acids. This TCR derives from a woman between 35 and 50 years old who had recovered from COVID-19. Sequencing was performed on peripheral blood. This chain joins TRBV11-2 and TRBJ1-6; 7 nucleotides align to TRBD1. CDR3 in amino acids: CASSLRQGGESPLHF. DNA of the CDR3: TGTGCCAGCAGCCTCAGACAGGGTGGAGAGTCACCCCTCCACTTT.